The sequence of this T cell receptor (beta chain) was determined in a study of blood T cell repertoires in COVID-19. On the study more broadly: The study drew acute and convalescent COVID-19 samples from the United States, Italy and Spain.

CDR1 is MDHEN and CDR2 is SYDVKM in the germline V gene. Trimming left V 5 bases short and J 2 bases short, with 15 bases between. The CDR3 is made up of 15 amino acids. This clone has only a few counts. Original methodology: Nucleated cell counts were estimated from reference gene primer amplification. Assay used: immunoSEQ multiplex PCR; TCRdb lists only in-frame clones, some missing. That table gives V, J and clone size, and the DNA gave D and trimming. Here the sample spans some 50,000 clones, 65% to 85% being singletons. The chain recombines TRBV28 with TRBJ1-2; tentatively, D is TRBD1 (5 bases). Sequencing was done on a sample of peripheral blood. The TCR originated in a man aged 50 or older with acute or convalescent COVID-19. Here the CDR3 DNA reads TGTGCCAGCAGTCTTCGGACAACCGTAAACTATGGCTACACCTTC. Amino acids: CASSLRTTVNYGYTF.